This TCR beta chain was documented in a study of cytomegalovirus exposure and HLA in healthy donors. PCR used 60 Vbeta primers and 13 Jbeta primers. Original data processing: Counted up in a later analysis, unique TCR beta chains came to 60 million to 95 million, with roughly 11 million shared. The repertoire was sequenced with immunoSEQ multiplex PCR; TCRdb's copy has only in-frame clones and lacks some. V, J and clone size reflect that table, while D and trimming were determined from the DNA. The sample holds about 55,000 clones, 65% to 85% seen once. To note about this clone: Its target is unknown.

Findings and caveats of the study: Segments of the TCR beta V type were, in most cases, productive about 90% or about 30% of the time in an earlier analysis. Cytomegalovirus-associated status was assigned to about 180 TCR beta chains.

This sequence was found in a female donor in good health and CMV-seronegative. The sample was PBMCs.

CDR3 amino acids: CASSPTDRRGYGYTF. CDR3 DNA sequence: TGTGCCAGCAGCCCCACGGACAGGCGGGGCTATGGCTACACCTTC. J is TRBJ1-2 and V is TRBV6-5, with 7 bases that match TRBD1. V lost 6 bases to trimming and J lost 4 bases; unmatched junction nucleotides: 11. The germline gives CDR1 MNHEY, CDR2 SVGAGI. The CDR3 has 15 residues.